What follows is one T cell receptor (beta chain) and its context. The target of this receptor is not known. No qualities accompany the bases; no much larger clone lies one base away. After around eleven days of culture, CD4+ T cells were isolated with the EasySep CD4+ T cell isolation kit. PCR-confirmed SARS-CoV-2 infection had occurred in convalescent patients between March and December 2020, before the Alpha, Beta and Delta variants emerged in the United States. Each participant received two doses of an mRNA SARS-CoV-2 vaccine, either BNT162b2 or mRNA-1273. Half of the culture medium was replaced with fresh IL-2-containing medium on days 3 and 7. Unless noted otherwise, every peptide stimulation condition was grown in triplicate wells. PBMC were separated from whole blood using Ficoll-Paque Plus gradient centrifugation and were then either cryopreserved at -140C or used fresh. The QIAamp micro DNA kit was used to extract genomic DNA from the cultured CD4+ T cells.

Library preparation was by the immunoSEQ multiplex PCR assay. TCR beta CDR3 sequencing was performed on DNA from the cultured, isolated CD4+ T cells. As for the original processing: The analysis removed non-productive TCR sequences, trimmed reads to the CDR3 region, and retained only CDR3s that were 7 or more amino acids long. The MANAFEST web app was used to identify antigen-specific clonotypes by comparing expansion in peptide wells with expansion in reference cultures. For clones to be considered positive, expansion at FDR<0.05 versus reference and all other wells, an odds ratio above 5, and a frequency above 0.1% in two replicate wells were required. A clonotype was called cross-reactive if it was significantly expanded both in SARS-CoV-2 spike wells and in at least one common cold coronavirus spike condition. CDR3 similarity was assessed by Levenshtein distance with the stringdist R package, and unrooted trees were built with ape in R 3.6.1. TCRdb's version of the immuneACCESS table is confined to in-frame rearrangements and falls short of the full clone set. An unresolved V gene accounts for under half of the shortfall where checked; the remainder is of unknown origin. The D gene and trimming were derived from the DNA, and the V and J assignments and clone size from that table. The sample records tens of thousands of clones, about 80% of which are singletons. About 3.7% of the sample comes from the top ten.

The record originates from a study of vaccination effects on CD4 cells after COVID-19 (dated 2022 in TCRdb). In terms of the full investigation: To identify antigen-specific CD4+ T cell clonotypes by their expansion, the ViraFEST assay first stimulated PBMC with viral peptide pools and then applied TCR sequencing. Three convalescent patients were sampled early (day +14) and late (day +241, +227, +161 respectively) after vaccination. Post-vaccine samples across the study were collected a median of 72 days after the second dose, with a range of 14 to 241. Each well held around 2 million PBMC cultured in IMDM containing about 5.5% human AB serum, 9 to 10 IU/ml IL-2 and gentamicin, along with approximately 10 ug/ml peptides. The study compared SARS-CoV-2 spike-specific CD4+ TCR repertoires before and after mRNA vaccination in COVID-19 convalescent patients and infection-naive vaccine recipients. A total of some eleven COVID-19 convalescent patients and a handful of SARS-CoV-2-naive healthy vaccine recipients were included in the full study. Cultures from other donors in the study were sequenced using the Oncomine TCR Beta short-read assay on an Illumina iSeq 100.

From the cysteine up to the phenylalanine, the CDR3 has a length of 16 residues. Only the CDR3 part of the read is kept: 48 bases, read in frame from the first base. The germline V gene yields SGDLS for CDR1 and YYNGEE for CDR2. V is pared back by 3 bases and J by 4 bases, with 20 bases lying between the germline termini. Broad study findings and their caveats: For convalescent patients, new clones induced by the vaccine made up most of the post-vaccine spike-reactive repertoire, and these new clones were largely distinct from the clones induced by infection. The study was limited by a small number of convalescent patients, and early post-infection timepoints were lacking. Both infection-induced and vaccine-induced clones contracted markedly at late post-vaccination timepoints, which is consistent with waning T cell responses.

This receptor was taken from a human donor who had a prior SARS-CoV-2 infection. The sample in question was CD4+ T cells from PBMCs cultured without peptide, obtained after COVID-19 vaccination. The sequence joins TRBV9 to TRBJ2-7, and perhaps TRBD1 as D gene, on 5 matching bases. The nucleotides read TGTGCCAGCAGCGCTGGGGCCGAAGACTTTGTTTACGAGCAGTACTTC. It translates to CASSAGAEDFVYEQYF.